This paragraph reports one T cell receptor (beta chain). Its antigen is not identified. Unique molecular identifiers were present on cDNA, and template switching added a universal primer site. TCRdb fed the 5' RACE reads into MiXCR, producing one record per CDR3 protein. The sample consists of a few hundred thousand distinct CDR3 sequences, around 15% of them appearing once. The CDR3 length is 16 residues. After removal of 2 bases from V and 0 bases from J, the junction contained 4 bases not matched to a gene. Germline lookup yields CDR1 MNHEY and CDR2 SVGAGI. The source of the sample is a study of identical twins. Points from the study as a whole: Among beta out-of-frame sequences, excess sharing between twins appeared weaker. Instead of following the same donors, the conclusions were based on cross-sectional statistical analysis. When twins shared out-of-frame alpha sequences, those sequences had excess low generation probability.

These sequences were also reported in another study, on yellow fever vaccine responses in identical twins.

This TCR derives from a woman between 18 and 29 years old in good health. V usage is TRBV6-5 and J usage is TRBJ2-3; 8 bases are a match to TRBD2. The specimen sequenced was CD4+ T cells sorted from blood. The chain's CDR3 is CASSYRTSGSTDTQYF. In DNA form, the CDR3 reads TGTGCCAGCAGTTACCGTACTAGCGGTAGCACAGATACGCAGTATTTT.